This is a list of T cell receptor beta chains from one sample in a study of T cells in localized non-small cell lung cancer. Sequencing was performed with immunoSEQ multiplex PCR; in TCRdb, only in-frame clones are kept and a portion is missing. Of around 2,500 clones listed, about a fifth were seen once; the top ten hold around 21%. Source: lung tumor tissue, taken before any cancer treatment. The receptors stem from a male donor aged 60 or over with stage II lung adenocarcinoma. CDR3s include the opening cysteine and the closing phenylalanine or tryptophan. D genes are given only for firm matches.

cdr3_aa: CASSYDSGNTIYF
j_call: TRBJ1-3
d_call: .
v_call: TRBV6-8

cdr3_aa: CASSPGASGDSYEQYF
j_call: TRBJ2-7
d_call: TRBD2
v_call: TRBV11-3

cdr3_aa: CASSPPVPVNTEAFF
j_call: TRBJ1-1
d_call: .
v_call: TRBV18

cdr3_aa: CASIRYHPMGTPGNTGELFF
j_call: TRBJ2-2
d_call: .
v_call: TRBV6-8

cdr3_aa: CASSPGHASYNEQFF
j_call: TRBJ2-1
d_call: .
v_call: TRBV6-8

cdr3_aa: CASSSGQRPYEQYF
j_call: TRBJ2-7
d_call: .
v_call: TRBV19

cdr3_aa: CSVEETLATGELFF
j_call: TRBJ2-2
d_call: .
v_call: TRBV29-1

cdr3_aa: CASSPWVAGAKETQYF
j_call: TRBJ2-5
d_call: TRBD2
v_call: TRBV23-1

cdr3_aa: CALREDSDHNEQFF
j_call: TRBJ2-1
d_call: .
v_call: TRBV12-2

cdr3_aa: CASSLDGGASTQYF
j_call: TRBJ2-3
d_call: TRBD2
v_call: TRBV11-3

cdr3_aa: CASSGERGRTAYYNEQFF
j_call: TRBJ2-1
d_call: .
v_call: TRBV11-3

cdr3_aa: CASGAGGGNSPLHF
j_call: TRBJ1-6
d_call: .
v_call: TRBV1

cdr3_aa: CASSLGTRVLDTQYF
j_call: TRBJ2-3
d_call: TRBD2
v_call: TRBV11-3

cdr3_aa: CASSQWGTGLSPLHF
j_call: TRBJ1-6
d_call: TRBD1
v_call: TRBV23-1

cdr3_aa: CASTSLGGANEKLFF
j_call: TRBJ1-4
d_call: .
v_call: TRBV11-3

cdr3_aa: CASSLDRTGWDGYTF
j_call: TRBJ1-2
d_call: .
v_call: TRBV11-3

cdr3_aa: CAIGSRGYEQYF
j_call: TRBJ2-7
d_call: .
v_call: TRBV6-8

cdr3_aa: CASSSAINTGELFF
j_call: TRBJ2-2
d_call: .
v_call: TRBV11-3

cdr3_aa: CASSSLPGTEGGYEQYF
j_call: TRBJ2-7
d_call: .
v_call: TRBV11-3

cdr3_aa: CASSPQTGGNTEAFF
j_call: TRBJ1-1
d_call: TRBD1
v_call: TRBV11-3

cdr3_aa: CASSQAVNTGELFF
j_call: TRBJ2-2
d_call: .
v_call: TRBV11-3

cdr3_aa: CASSLDRARSYEQYF
j_call: TRBJ2-7
d_call: TRBD1
v_call: TRBV11-3

cdr3_aa: CASARERSNSPLHF
j_call: TRBJ1-6
d_call: .
v_call: TRBV18

cdr3_aa: CASSLGPTDTQYF
j_call: TRBJ2-3
d_call: .
v_call: TRBV18

cdr3_aa: CASSLSEGAGYTF
j_call: TRBJ1-2
d_call: TRBD1
v_call: TRBV18

cdr3_aa: CASSYRGRTNTEAFF
j_call: TRBJ1-1
d_call: .
v_call: TRBV5-1

cdr3_aa: CASSLDLFPNSPLHF
j_call: TRBJ1-6
d_call: .
v_call: TRBV23-1

cdr3_aa: CASIRNGGSNQPQHF
j_call: TRBJ1-5
d_call: .
v_call: TRBV19

cdr3_aa: CASSYSVRDGYTF
j_call: TRBJ1-2
d_call: .
v_call: TRBV6-8

cdr3_aa: CASSSTVINEKLFF
j_call: TRBJ1-4
d_call: .
v_call: TRBV11-3